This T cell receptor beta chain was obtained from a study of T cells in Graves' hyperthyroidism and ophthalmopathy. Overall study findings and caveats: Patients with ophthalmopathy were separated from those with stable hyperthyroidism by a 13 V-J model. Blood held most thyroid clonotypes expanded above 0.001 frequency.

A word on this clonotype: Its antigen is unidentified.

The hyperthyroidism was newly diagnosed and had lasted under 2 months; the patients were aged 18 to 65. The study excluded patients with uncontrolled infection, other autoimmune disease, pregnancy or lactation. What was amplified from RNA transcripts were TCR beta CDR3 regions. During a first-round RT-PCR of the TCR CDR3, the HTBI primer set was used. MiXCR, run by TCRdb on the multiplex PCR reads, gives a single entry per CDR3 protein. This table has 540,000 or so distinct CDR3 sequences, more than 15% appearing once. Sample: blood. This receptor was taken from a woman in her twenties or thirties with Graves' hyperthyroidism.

CDR3 coding DNA: TGTGCCAGCGGGGACGCTAGCGGGATTGGGACCCAGTACTTC. Translation gives CASGDASGIGTQYF. The chain joins TRBV2 to TRBJ2-5, with 9 nucleotides matching TRBD2. The CDR3 consists of 14 residues. V was pared by 8 bases and J by 7 bases, with 11 bases of the junction left unmatched. In germline, CDR1 is SNHLY, CDR2 FYNNEI.